The rows below give T cell receptor beta chains drawn from one sample of a study of OX40 agonist ivuxolimab in advanced cancers. Assay used: immunoSEQ multiplex PCR; TCRdb lists only in-frame clones, some missing. The table includes 50,000 to 65,000 clones, 85% to 95% detected once. Sequenced material: CD4+ or CD8+ T cells sorted from blood, taken in a trial of the OX40 agonist ivuxolimab. These receptors all come from an adult with an advanced solid tumor such as melanoma, head and neck, liver or kidney cancer. Both conserved end residues are part of each CDR3. D genes are given only for firm matches. For some rows the clone size is stated as once, few or many, or as a class when expanded; others skip it.

V	J	size	D	DNA	CDR3
TRBV19	TRBJ2-2	.	.	TGTGCCAGTAGTATGGACGGGAACACCGGGGAGCTGTTTTTT	CASSMDGNTGELFF
TRBV30	TRBJ1-1	.	.	TGTGCTGGAAAGGGATCGGGGGGCTCGAACACTGAAGCTTTCTTT	CAGKGSGGSNTEAFF
TRBV7-7	TRBJ2-1	once	TRBD2	TGTGCTAGCAGCTTAGTAGCGGGGGGCTACAATGAGCAGTTCTTC	CASSLVAGGYNEQFF
TRBV2	TRBJ2-7	.	.	TGTGCCAGCAGGGGAAATTACGAGCAGTACTTC	CASRGNYEQYF
TRBV7-9	TRBJ2-7	once	TRBD2	TGTGCCAGTACGAGCGGGAGGTCTTACGAGCAGTACTTC	CASTSGRSYEQYF
TRBV28	TRBJ1-1	.	.	TGTGCCAGCGACTCATCCGGCAGAAGACTGAACACTGAAGCTTTCTTT	CASDSSGRRLNTEAFF
TRBV5-1	TRBJ1-1	once	.	TGCGCCAGTTATCAGGGTTTAAACACTGAAGCTTTCTTT	CASYQGLNTEAFF
TRBV7-3	TRBJ2-1	.	.	TGTGCCAGCAGCCCCGTAGCGGAAAGCTCCTACAATGAGCAGTTCTTC	CASSPVAESSYNEQFF
TRBV7-3	TRBJ2-7	.	.	TGTGCCAGCAGCCAAATGGGTGATGGCGAGCAGTACTTC	CASSQMGDGEQYF
TRBV10-2	TRBJ1-2	.	.	TGCGCCAGCACCCAGGGGACAAACTTCTATGGCTACACCTTC	CASTQGTNFYGYTF
TRBV6-1	TRBJ1-2	.	.	TGTGCCAGCAGTGAGGTGTGGGCTTCTAACTATGGCTACACCTTC	CASSEVWASNYGYTF
TRBV14	TRBJ2-2	.	TRBD2	TGTGCCAGCAGCCAGTGGGAGGGATTTAACACCGGGGAGCTGTTTTTT	CASSQWEGFNTGELFF
TRBV7-9	TRBJ1-4	.	.	TGTGCCAGCAGCACCTCTGGAGACCTTAATGAAAAACTGTTTTTT	CASSTSGDLNEKLFF
TRBV7-9	TRBJ2-1	.	.	TGTGCCAGCAGCTTACTGGTCTCCTACAATGAGCAGTTCTTC	CASSLLVSYNEQFF
TRBV4-2	TRBJ2-5	.	.	TGTGCCAGCAGCCAAGATCTCATAAGAGAAGAGACCCAGTACTTC	CASSQDLIREETQYF
TRBV27	TRBJ2-2	.	TRBD1	TGTGCCAGCACCGAGACAGGGCCTAACACCGGGGAGCTGTTTTTT	CASTETGPNTGELFF
TRBV6-5	TRBJ1-1	.	.	TGTGCCAGCAGTTGGAGGGGGAACACTGAAGCTTTCTTT	CASSWRGNTEAFF
TRBV27	TRBJ1-4	.	.	TGTGCCAGCAGTTTATCAGGGGCCTCAAATGAAAAACTGTTTTTT	CASSLSGASNEKLFF
TRBV15	TRBJ2-1	.	.	TGTGCCACCAGCAGAGGAGGGGGGGAGTGGAATGAGCAGTTCTTC	CATSRGGGEWNEQFF
TRBV19	TRBJ2-2	.	.	TGTGCCAGTAGTATCATGGGGGCGGGCGGGGAGCTGTTTTTT	CASSIMGAGGELFF
TRBV6-5	TRBJ1-6	.	.	TGTGCCAGCAGTTTAGACTCCTATAATTCACCCCTCCACTTT	CASSLDSYNSPLHF
TRBV7-8	TRBJ2-2	.	.	TGTGCCAGCAGCTCCGGGGACACCGGGGAGCTGTTTTTT	CASSSGDTGELFF
TRBV11-2	TRBJ2-6	.	.	TGTGCCAGTGGGGGCGCACCTGGGGCCAACGTCCTGACTTTC	CASGGAPGANVLTF
TRBV9	TRBJ2-2	.	TRBD1	TGTGCCAGCAGCGGGACAGGGGCCCCGAACACCGGGGAGCTGTTTTTT	CASSGTGAPNTGELFF
TRBV18	TRBJ1-5	few	.	TGTGCCAGCTCACCCACTTACAGGGTCCCCAATCAGCCCCAGCATTTT	CASSPTYRVPNQPQHF
TRBV9	TRBJ2-3	.	TRBD2	TGTGCCAGCAGCGAATCAGCGGGAGGGCCCGCAGATACGCAGTATTTT	CASSESAGGPADTQYF